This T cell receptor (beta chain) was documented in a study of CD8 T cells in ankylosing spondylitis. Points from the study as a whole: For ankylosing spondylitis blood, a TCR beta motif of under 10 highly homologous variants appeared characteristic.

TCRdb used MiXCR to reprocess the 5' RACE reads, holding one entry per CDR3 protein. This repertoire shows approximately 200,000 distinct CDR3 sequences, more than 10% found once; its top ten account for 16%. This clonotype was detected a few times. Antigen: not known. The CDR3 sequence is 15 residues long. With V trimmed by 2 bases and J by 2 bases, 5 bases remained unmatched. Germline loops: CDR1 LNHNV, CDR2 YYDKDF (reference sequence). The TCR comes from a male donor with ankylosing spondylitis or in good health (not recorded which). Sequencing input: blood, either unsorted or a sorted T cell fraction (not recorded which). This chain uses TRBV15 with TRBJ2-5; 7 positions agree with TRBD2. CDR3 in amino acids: CATSRLGGVQETQYF. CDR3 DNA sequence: TGTGCCACCAGCAGACTGGGAGGGGTTCAAGAGACCCAGTACTTC.